One sample yielded the 27 T cell receptor beta chains listed below, sequenced in a study of control samples from healthy donors and cancer patients. Using immunoSEQ multiplex PCR, the repertoire was profiled, and TCRdb retains in-frame clones only, with some absent. The sample lists about 69,000 clones; about four fifths were seen once. Material: PBMCs. The receptors originated from a woman between 45 and 65 years old with lung cancer.

The chain has TRBV11-2 and TRBJ1-1; unclear D gene. Trimming took 0 bases from V and 5 from J, leaving 7 bases between them. The CDR3 has 13 amino acids. CDR1 and CDR2 from the germline V gene are SGHAT and FQNNGV. Written as DNA, the CDR3 is TGTGCCAGCAGCTTAGACCGAGCTACTGAAGCTTTCTTT. It is translated as CASSLDRATEAFF. The whole variable domain, remainder taken from reference TRBV11-2 and TRBJ1-1, is EAGVAQSPRYKIIEKRQSVAFWCNPISGHATLYWYQQILGQGPKLLIQFQNNGVVDDSQLPKDRFSAERLKGVDSTLKIQPAKLEDSAVYLCASSLDRATEAFFGQGTRLTVV.

This clone has only one observation. This sequence joins TRBV2 and TRBJ2-7; D assignment may be TRBD1 or TRBD2 (5 bases each). The CDR3 length is 14 residues. The V end was cut by 11 bases, the J end by 1 base, with 18 bases between. Germline values: CDR1 SNHLY, CDR2 FYNNEI. CDR3 DNA sequence: TGTGCCGCCAAGACCGGGACGGCTTCCTACGAGCAGTACTTC. Residues: CAAKTGTASYEQYF.

The V call is TRBV11-2, the J call TRBJ1-1; D is unclear. Looked up from germline, CDR1 is SGHAT and CDR2 is FQNNGV. The CDR3 is 14 amino acids. Deletions cut 3 bases from V and 1 base from J, with 9 bases between. CDR3 DNA sequence: TGTGCCAGCAGCTTTAAGCCAGGGAACACTGAAGCTTTCTTT. It specifies CASSFKPGNTEAFF.

V usage is TRBV10-2 and J usage is TRBJ1-1; unclear D gene. The CDR3 extends over 15 amino acids. From germline, CDR1 is WSHSY and CDR2 SAAADI. Trimming left V 0 bases short and J 3 bases short, with 11 bases between. The CDR3 region is CASSESGADYTEAFF. The CDR3 DNA is TGCGCCAGCAGTGAGTCGGGCGCAGACTACACTGAAGCTTTCTTT.

CDR3: CASSTRGAAFF. CDR3 bases: TGTGCCAGCAGCACCCGGGGGGCAGCTTTCTTT. This chain connects TRBV12-3 or TRBV12-4 to TRBJ1-1; D is possibly TRBD1 (6 bases). V lost 6 bases and J lost 10, with 12 bases in between. CDR3 length: 11 amino acids.

The V gene is TRBV4-3, the J gene TRBJ1-1; possibly TRBD1 for D (6 bases). CDR3 size: 12 residues. Deletions cut 0 bases from V and 7 bases from J, with 6 bases between. From germline, CDR1 is LGHNA and CDR2 YSLEER. The CDR3 region has the DNA TGCGCCAGCAGCCAAGAAGGGGGTGAAGCTTTCTTT. It encodes CASSQEGGEAFF.

The chain has TRBV5-1 and TRBJ2-1; 14 bases are shared with TRBD2. Trimming took 4 bases from V and 5 from J; bases not matched to a gene: 14. The CDR3 spans 19 residues. CDR1 is SGHRS, CDR2 YFSETQ, per germline. CDR3 DNA: TGCGCCAGCAGCCCGGGACTAGCGGGGGCCCACATAATAAACAATGAGCAGTTCTTC. Translated: CASSPGLAGAHIINNEQFF.

CDR3 nucleotides: TGTGCCAGCAGCCCCATCACGGATGGTGGAAACACCATATATTTT. This codes for CASSPITDGGNTIYF. The V and J genes are TRBV9 and TRBJ1-3; D is uncertain. Germline V CDR1 and CDR2: SGDLS, YYNGEE. The CDR3 consists of 15 residues. Trimming stripped 4 bases from V and 3 bases from J, with 14 bases between.

The V gene is TRBV4-3, the J gene TRBJ2-5; D possibly matches TRBD1 or TRBD2 (5 bases each). CDR3 length equals 14 residues. Germline V CDR1 and CDR2: LGHNA, YSLEER. The V gene lost 0 bases and the J gene lost 9 bases, with 14 bases spanning the gap. CDR3 sequence: CASSQDWDQASQYF. The DNA for the CDR3 is TGCGCCAGCAGCCAAGATTGGGACCAAGCCTCCCAGTACTTC.

CDR3 amino acids: CAWSQGAPYEQYF. CDR3 DNA: TGTGCCTGGTCCCAGGGGGCCCCCTACGAGCAGTACTTC. The chain couples TRBV30 to TRBJ2-7, with 8 positions matching TRBD1. The germline CDR1 and CDR2 sequences are GTSNPN and SVGIG (reference sequence). The V gene end was trimmed by 5 bases and the J gene end by 2 bases; junction bases not matched to a gene: 5. The CDR3 covers 13 residues.

This chain joins TRBV6-2 or TRBV6-3 and TRBJ1-1; D uncertain. The CDR3 has 14 residues. Germline CDR1 and CDR2: MNHEY and SVGEGT. V lost 2 bases and J 4 bases, leaving 11 bases between the germline ends. The CDR3 sequence is CASSYIVRATEAFF. The CDR3 DNA reads as TGTGCCAGCAGTTACATTGTACGGGCCACTGAAGCTTTCTTT.

This rearrangement joins TRBV7-3 to TRBJ2-7, with 10 bases matching TRBD1. There are 16 residues in the CDR3. The germline V gene encodes CDR1 SGHTA and CDR2 FQGTGA. Trimming took 0 bases from V and 5 from J; bases not matched to a gene: 7. The CDR3 is CASSLTGAGTGDEQYF. Written as DNA, the CDR3 is TGTGCCAGCAGCTTAACGGGGGCCGGGACAGGGGACGAGCAGTACTTC.

The V and J genes are TRBV5-1 and TRBJ2-2; D perhaps matches TRBD2 (5 bases). The germline V gene has CDR1 SGHRS and CDR2 YFSETQ. The ends were cut back, 4 bases at V and 5 bases at J, with 12 bases in the middle. This CDR3 contains 14 residues. The CDR3 DNA is TGCGCCAGCAGCGACAATTCGGGGACCGGGGAGCTGTTTTTT. This translates into CASSDNSGTGELFF.

This chain connects TRBV10-3 to TRBJ2-3, with a tentative D call TRBD2 (7 bases). From germline, CDR1 is ENHRY and CDR2 SYGVKD. This CDR3 spans 18 amino acids. Trimming pared 2 bases from V and 1 base from J, leaving 19 bases between. CDR3 sequence: CAISERVGRGAGTDTQYF. The CDR3 DNA reads TGTGCCATCAGTGAGCGGGTTGGACGGGGGGCTGGCACAGATACGCAGTATTTT.

This chain uses TRBV30 with TRBJ1-1; possibly TRBD1 for D (6 bases). The CDR3 has 16 residues. The V and J ends lost 8 bases and 0 bases respectively, with 22 bases between them. CDR1 is GTSNPN, CDR2 SVGIG, per germline (reference sequence). In DNA form, the CDR3 reads TGTGCCGGTTTACGGGGGCTAAACGGAGTGAACACTGAAGCTTTCTTT. Translation gives CAGLRGLNGVNTEAFF.

The chain carries TRBV7-2 and TRBJ1-1; the D is unclear. With 3 bases removed from V and 4 bases from J, the gap between germline ends came to 9 bases. Germline CDR1 is SGHTA and CDR2 is FQGNSA. CDR3 length: 13 amino acids. The CDR3 sequence is CASSLAVSTEAFF. CDR3 nucleotides: TGTGCCAGCAGCTTGGCCGTAAGCACTGAAGCTTTCTTT.

This clone was recorded only once. The genes are TRBV15 and TRBJ2-1; D is unclear. This CDR3 region has 14 residues. Trimming cost V 5 bases and J 7 bases, with 15 bases left between them. Germline CDR1 is LNHNV and CDR2 is YYDKDF (reference sequence). This CDR3 is CATSARTLGNEQFF. The CDR3 DNA reads TGTGCCACCAGCGCCCGTACCTTAGGGAATGAGCAGTTCTTC.

The chain joins TRBV7-8 to TRBJ1-2, with D uncertain. This CDR3 is 12 amino acids long. In germline, CDR1 is SGHVS, CDR2 FQNEAQ. The ends were cut back, 4 bases at V and 5 bases at J, with 8 bases in the middle. The CDR3, as DNA: TGTGCCAGCAGCTCCGGACTGTATGGCTACACCTTC. This gives the protein CASSSGLYGYTF. Looking up the rest from reference TRBV7-8 and TRBJ1-2 gives the full variable domain: GAGVSQSPRYKVAKRGQDVALRCDPISGHVSLFWYQQALGQGPEFLTYFQNEAQLDKSGLPSDRFFAERPEGSVSTLKIQRTQQEDSAVYLCASSSGLYGYTFGSGTRLTVV.

The V call is TRBV28, the J call TRBJ2-2; 7 nucleotides line up with TRBD1. This CDR3 is 15 amino acids long. The J segment lost 4 bases and the V segment lost 4 bases, leaving 6 bases of the junction unmatched. CDR1 and CDR2 (germline): MDHEN, SYDVKM. CDR3 sequence reads: CASSSLGGRTGELFF. As DNA, the CDR3 is TGTGCCAGCAGTTCCTTAGGGGGCCGCACCGGGGAGCTGTTTTTT.

The rearrangement uses TRBV7-2 and TRBJ1-2; TRBD1 is a possible D gene (5 bases). CDR3 length: 18 amino acids. CDR1 SGHTA and CDR2 FQGNSA come from the germline V gene. Trimming stripped 1 base from V and 0 bases from J, with 18 bases between. CDR3 in DNA: TGTGCCAGCAGCTTAGGAATAGGTCTCGGGGGAGCTAACTATGGCTACACCTTC. Amino acids: CASSLGIGLGGANYGYTF.

The chain joins TRBV27 to TRBJ2-1; 12 positions agree with TRBD1. CDR3 size: 16 residues. Unmatched junction bases numbered 1, after V lost 2 bases and J lost 2 bases. Germline CDR1 MNHEY, CDR2 SMNVEV (reference sequence). CDR3 sequence reads: CASSLGTGGPYNEQFF. The DNA of the CDR3 is TGTGCCAGCAGTTTAGGGACAGGGGGCCCCTACAATGAGCAGTTCTTC.

The V call is TRBV2, the J call TRBJ2-3; D gene uncertain. The CDR3 runs to 11 residues. V was pared by 3 bases and J by 5 bases, with 3 bases between. Germline V gene lookup returns CDR1 SNHLY and CDR2 FYNNEI. The CDR3 spells CASSDIDTQYF. The DNA of the CDR3 is TGTGCCAGCAGTGATATAGATACGCAGTATTTT.

This sequence joins TRBV12-5 and TRBJ2-3; 8 positions agree with TRBD2. The length of the CDR3 is 16 residues. Losses at the gene ends were 1 base for V and 4 bases for J; bases not matched to a gene: 7. Germline CDR1 reads LGHNT; CDR2 reads FRNRAP. The CDR3 sequence is CASGLDGLAGADTQYF. The CDR3, as DNA: TGTGCTAGTGGTTTGGATGGACTAGCAGGGGCAGATACGCAGTATTTT. Combining the CDR3 with reference TRBV12-5 and TRBJ2-3 gives the whole variable domain DARVTQTPRHKVTEMGQEVTMRCQPILGHNTVFWYRQTMMQGLELLAYFRNRAPLDDSGMPKDRFSAEMPDATLATLKIQPSEPRDSAVYFCASGLDGLAGADTQYFGPGTRLTVL.

The genes are TRBV4-3 and TRBJ2-7; 7 bases match TRBD1. Losses at the gene ends were 4 bases for V and 1 base for J; bases not matched to a gene: 1. Germline CDR1 and CDR2: LGHNA and YSLEER. The CDR3 contains 13 residues. CDR3 sequence (DNA): TGCGCCAGCAGCCCGACAGGGTCCTACGAGCAGTACTTC. This sequence encodes CASSPTGSYEQYF.

The rearrangement uses TRBV6-6 and TRBJ1-5; 7 bases agree with TRBD1. Germline V gives CDR1 MNHNY, CDR2 SVGAGI (reference sequence). The CDR3 length is 15 residues. V was clipped by 2 bases and J by 2 bases; unmatched bases: 3. The CDR3: CASSYPQGGNQPQHF. Written as DNA, the CDR3 is TGTGCCAGCAGTTACCCCCAGGGGGGCAATCAGCCCCAGCATTTT.

The chain couples TRBV19 to TRBJ1-5; unclear D gene. The CDR3 covers 14 residues. V was shortened by 4 bases and J by 5 bases, with 12 bases between the two germline ends. CDR1 is LNHDA and CDR2 is SQIVND in the germline V gene (reference sequence). The CDR3 region has the DNA TGTGCCAGTAGTACCCTAGGGATCGATCAGCCCCAGCATTTT. This gives the protein CASSTLGIDQPQHF.

On this clone itself: In the same sample, other DNA sequences code for this CDR3. This chain links TRBV20-1 with TRBJ2-5, with unresolved D. Germline V gene data show CDR1 as DFQATT and CDR2 as SNEGSKA (reference sequence). There are 10 residues in the CDR3. Trimming left V 3 bases short and J 4 bases short, with 3 bases between. CDR3 nucleotides: TGCAGTGCTAGGGGAGAGACCCAGTACTTC. Translating it yields CSARGETQYF.